Listed here are 18 T cell receptor beta chains from one sample, sequenced in a study of vaccination effects on CD4 cells after COVID-19. Assay used: immunoSEQ multiplex PCR; TCRdb lists only in-frame clones, some missing. Found here are 30,000 to 40,000 clones, approximately 72% of them singletons; the top ten hold around 12%. Their target antigens are unknown. Under the ViraFEST assay, PBMC were stimulated with viral peptide pools so that antigen-specific CD4+ T cells expanded. Sequencing was performed afterwards. Having been cultured for 10 days, the cells underwent CD4+ T cell isolation. Vaccine administered to participants consisted of two doses of either BNT162b2 or mRNA-1273. The specimen comprised CD4+ T cells from PBMCs cultured with HCoV-229E spike peptides, sampled after COVID-19 vaccination. The receptor source for this set is a human donor who received a COVID-19 vaccine.

The chain has TRBV28 and TRBJ2-7; 8 bases match TRBD2. This CDR3 is built from 16 residues. V lost 2 bases and J lost 6; bases outside the gene matches: 12. The germline CDR1 and CDR2 sequences are MDHEN and SYDVKM. In DNA, the CDR3 is TGTGCCAGCAGTTTACTCCCTACGGGAGGGGGGGTCGAGCAGTACTTC. Its protein is CASSLLPTGGGVEQYF.

The chain joins TRBV5-5 to TRBJ1-5; 8 bases are shared with TRBD1. The CDR3 length is 16 residues. Unmatched junction bases numbered 4, after V lost 0 bases and J lost 2 bases. Per the germline V gene, CDR1 is SGHKS and CDR2 is YYEKEE (reference sequence). The CDR3 sequence is CASSLEGQGGNQPQHF. The CDR3 region has the DNA TGTGCCAGCAGCTTGGAAGGACAGGGCGGCAATCAGCCCCAGCATTTT. Based on the CDR3 plus reference TRBV5-5 and TRBJ1-5, the full variable domain is DAGVTQSPTHLIKTRGQQVTLRCSPISGHKSVSWYQQVLGQGPQFIFQYYEKEERGRGNFPDRFSARQFPNYSSELNVNALLLGDSALYLCASSLEGQGGNQPQHFGDGTRLSIL.

This rearrangement joins TRBV18 to TRBJ1-4; 8 bases agree with TRBD1. CDR1 is KGHSH and CDR2 is LQKENI in the germline V gene. V gave up 6 bases and J gave up 5 bases; unmatched junction bases: 8. This CDR3 comprises 15 residues. CDR3 sequence reads: CASSSDRVRNEKLFF. CDR3 DNA sequence: TGTGCCAGCTCGTCGGACAGGGTTCGGAATGAAAAACTGTTTTTT.

This clone occurred a few times. The rearrangement links TRBV19 to TRBJ2-1; 7 bases agree with TRBD1. The CDR3 has 16 residues. The V segment lost 4 bases and the J segment 5 bases; nucleotides outside the gene matches: 11. Germline V gene sequence: CDR1 LNHDA, CDR2 SQIVND (reference sequence). In DNA, the CDR3 is TGTGCCAGTAGTAACACCGGGACAGTTCATAACAATGAGCAGTTCTTC. Encoded protein: CASSNTGTVHNNEQFF.

This clone was found a few times. The chain joins TRBV5-8 to TRBJ2-7, with a tentative D call TRBD2 (6 bases). The CDR3 consists of 13 residues. Germline V lookup: CDR1 SGHTS, CDR2 YDEGEE. Trimming took off 4 bases at V and 3 bases at J, with 11 bases between the two ends. This CDR3 is CASSQQGGYEQYF. DNA for the CDR3: TGTGCCAGCAGCCAGCAGGGAGGCTACGAGCAGTACTTC. Complete variable domain (other parts from reference TRBV5-8 and TRBJ2-7): EAGVTQSPTHLIKTRGQQATLRCSPISGHTSVYWYQQALGLGLQFLLWYDEGEERNRGNFPPRFSGRQFPNYSSELNVNALELEDSALYLCASSQQGGYEQYFGPGTRLTVT.

This clone was counted a single time. The chain has TRBV6-5 and TRBJ1-4, with D possibly matching TRBD1 (5 bases). V shed 3 bases and J shed 4 bases, with 15 bases lying between them. This CDR3 has 16 amino acids. Germline loops: CDR1 MNHEY, CDR2 SVGAGI. CDR3 DNA sequence: TGTGCCAGCAGTTATGGGGGTGGATCTTTTAATGAAAAACTGTTTTTT. It codes for CASSYGGGSFNEKLFF.

This sequence joins TRBV11-2 and TRBJ2-7; 11 bases fit TRBD2. V lost 2 bases to trimming and J lost 1 base; unmatched junction nucleotides: 7. Per the germline V gene, CDR1 is SGHAT and CDR2 is FQNNGV. CDR3 size: 17 residues. As DNA, the CDR3 is TGTGCCAGCAGCTTAACTAGCGGGAGTTCGATTTCCTACGAGCAGTACTTC. Protein: CASSLTSGSSISYEQYF.

The chain links TRBV12-3 or TRBV12-4 to TRBJ2-7; possibly TRBD1 for D (5 bases). The V end was cut by 4 bases, the J end by 3 bases, with 10 bases between. The CDR3 is made up of 13 amino acids. The CDR3 loop reads CASSSQGIYEQYF. DNA for the CDR3: TGTGCCAGCAGTTCCCAGGGCATCTACGAGCAGTACTTC.

V and J are TRBV14 and TRBJ1-4, with D hard to call. Germline V gives CDR1 SGHDN, CDR2 FVKESK. The CDR3 runs 16 residues. V lost 4 bases to trimming and J lost 0 bases, with 12 bases between them. The CDR3 nucleotides read TGTGCCAGCAGCCCCAGTGGAGGTGCAACTAATGAAAAACTGTTTTTT. Residues: CASSPSGGATNEKLFF.

The chain uses TRBV5-1 and TRBJ1-3, with D possibly being TRBD1 (6 bases). Trimming cost V 4 bases and J 3 bases, with 14 bases left between them. CDR1 and CDR2 from the germline V gene are SGHRS and YFSETQ. This CDR3 is 15 amino acids long. In DNA form, the CDR3 reads TGCGCCAGCAGCGTACAGGGTGGGATTGGAAACACCATATATTTT. It codes for CASSVQGGIGNTIYF.

J is TRBJ2-2 and V is TRBV27; D is unresolved. Trimming pared 7 bases from V and 5 bases from J, leaving 14 bases between. The CDR3 totals 14 residues. Germline V gene data show CDR1 as MNHEY and CDR2 as SMNVEV (reference sequence). CDR3 protein: CASKQQRRTGELFF. Here the CDR3 DNA reads TGTGCCAGCAAACAGCAAAGAAGGACCGGGGAGCTGTTTTTT.

The V and J genes are TRBV11-2 and TRBJ1-4, with TRBD1 as a possible D gene (5 bases). This CDR3 has 15 amino acids. The V end was cut by 4 bases, the J end by 2 bases, with 11 bases between. Germline V gene data show CDR1 as SGHAT and CDR2 as FQNNGV. The CDR3 sequence is CASSYTRGTNEKLFF. The CDR3 nucleotides are TGTGCCAGCAGCTACACGCGGGGGACTAATGAAAAACTGTTTTTT.

V and J are TRBV6-5 and TRBJ1-1; unclear D gene. There are 12 residues in the CDR3. CDR1 and CDR2 from the germline V gene are MNHEY and SVGAGI. Deletions cut 6 bases from V and 7 bases from J, with 12 bases between. CDR3 protein: CASSDEGYEAFF. CDR3 DNA sequence: TGTGCCAGCAGCGACGAAGGGTATGAAGCTTTCTTT.

Worth noting for this clone: At one boundary the junction diverges from the germline segment, which might be a read error. The chain combines TRBV18 with TRBJ1-1; 9 bases agree with TRBD1. The CDR3 runs 13 residues. Germline assignment: CDR1 KGHSH and CDR2 LQKENI. The CDR3 DNA reads as TGTGCCAGCTCGCCACAGGGGGCTACTGAAGCTTTCTTT. Translating gives CASSPQGATEAFF.

The chain couples TRBV6-1 to TRBJ1-2; the match to TRBD1 covers 7 bases. The CDR3 loop spans 12 amino acids. From germline, CDR1 is MNHNS and CDR2 SASEGT. V lost 3 bases and J lost 7; bases outside the gene matches: 2. In DNA, the CDR3 is TGTGCCAGCAGTGACGACAGGGTTGGCTACACCTTC. Protein product: CASSDDRVGYTF.

The chain carries TRBV19 and TRBJ1-1, with TRBD1 identical over 7 bases. Germline-derived CDR1 and CDR2 are LNHDA and SQIVND (reference sequence). The ends lost 5 bases at V and 0 bases at J; junction bases unmatched: 3. The length of the CDR3 is 14 residues. CDR3 bases: TGTGCCAGTAGTCCCGGACAGGTGAACACTGAAGCTTTCTTT. Its protein product is CASSPGQVNTEAFF.

This clone has only a few counts. J is TRBJ2-3 and V is TRBV30; D gene uncertain. Germline CDR1 is GTSNPN and CDR2 is SVGIG (reference sequence). V was shortened by 5 bases and J by 6 bases, with 15 bases between the two germline ends. This CDR3 is 13 amino acids long. In DNA form, the CDR3 reads TGTGCCTGGGGACGCCGCATCCGCGATACGCAGTATTTT. This encodes CAWGRRIRDTQYF. The variable domain in full, completed from reference TRBV30 and TRBJ2-3, reads SQTIHQWPATLVQPVGSPLSLECTVEGTSNPNLYWYRQAAGRGLQLLFYSVGIGQISSEVPQNLSASRPQDRQFILSSKKLLLSDSGFYLCAWGRRIRDTQYFGPGTRLTVL.

The chain carries TRBV9 and TRBJ2-3; D not resolved. The CDR3 totals 14 residues. V lost 0 bases and J lost 0, with 5 bases in between. Germline V CDR1 and CDR2: SGDLS, YYNGEE. In DNA, the CDR3 is TGTGCCAGCAGCGTAGTAGGGAGCACAGATACGCAGTATTTT. It encodes CASSVVGSTDTQYF.